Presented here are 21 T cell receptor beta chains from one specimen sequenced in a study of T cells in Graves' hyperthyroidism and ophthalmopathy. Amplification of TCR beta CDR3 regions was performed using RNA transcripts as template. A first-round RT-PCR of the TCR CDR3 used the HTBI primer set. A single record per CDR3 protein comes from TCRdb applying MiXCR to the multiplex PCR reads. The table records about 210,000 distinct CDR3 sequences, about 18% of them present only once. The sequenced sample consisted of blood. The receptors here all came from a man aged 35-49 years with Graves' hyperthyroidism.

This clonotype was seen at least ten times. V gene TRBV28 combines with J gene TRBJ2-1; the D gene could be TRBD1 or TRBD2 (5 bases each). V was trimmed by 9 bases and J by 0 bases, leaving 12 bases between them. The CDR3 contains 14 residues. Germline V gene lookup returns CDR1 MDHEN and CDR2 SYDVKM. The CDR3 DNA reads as TGTGCCAGTGGGGGTTTGAGCTCCTACAATGAGCAGTTCTTC. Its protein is CASGGLSSYNEQFF.

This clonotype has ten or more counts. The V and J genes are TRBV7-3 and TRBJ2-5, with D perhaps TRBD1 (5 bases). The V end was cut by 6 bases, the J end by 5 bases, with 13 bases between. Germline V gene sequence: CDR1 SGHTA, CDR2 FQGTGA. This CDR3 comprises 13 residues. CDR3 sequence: CASSLAGAETQYF. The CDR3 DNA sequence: TGTGCCAGCAGTCTCGCTGGGGCCGAGACCCAGTACTTC. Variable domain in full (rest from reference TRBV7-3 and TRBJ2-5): GAGVSQTPSNKVTEKGKYVELRCDPISGHTALYWYRQSLGQGPEFLIYFQGTGAADDSGLPNDRFFAVRPEGSVSTLKIQRTERGDSAVYLCASSLAGAETQYFGPGTRLLVL.

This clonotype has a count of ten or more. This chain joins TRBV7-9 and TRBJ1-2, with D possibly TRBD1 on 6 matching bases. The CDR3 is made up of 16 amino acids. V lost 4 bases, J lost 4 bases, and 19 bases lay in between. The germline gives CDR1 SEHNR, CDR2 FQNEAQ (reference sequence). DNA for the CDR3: TGTGCCAGCAGCTCCTCCTGGGACCAGGGGATCTATGGCTACACCTTC. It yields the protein CASSSSWDQGIYGYTF.

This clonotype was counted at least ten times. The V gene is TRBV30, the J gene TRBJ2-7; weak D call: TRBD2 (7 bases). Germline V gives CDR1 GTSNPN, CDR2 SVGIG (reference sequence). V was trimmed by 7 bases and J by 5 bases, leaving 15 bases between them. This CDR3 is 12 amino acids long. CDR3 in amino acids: CAYSGGGDEQYF. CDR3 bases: TGTGCCTACTCTGGGGGGGGCGACGAGCAGTACTTC. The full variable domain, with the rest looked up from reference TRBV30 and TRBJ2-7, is SQTIHQWPATLVQPVGSPLSLECTVEGTSNPNLYWYRQAAGRGLQLLFYSVGIGQISSEVPQNLSASRPQDRQFILSSKKLLLSDSGFYLCAYSGGGDEQYFGPGTRLTVT.

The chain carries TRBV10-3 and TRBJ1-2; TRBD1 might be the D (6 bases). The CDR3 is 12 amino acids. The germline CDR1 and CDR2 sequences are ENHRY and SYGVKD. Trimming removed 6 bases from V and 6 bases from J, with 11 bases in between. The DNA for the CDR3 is TGTGCCATCAGCGGGACACGGGATGGCTACACCTTC. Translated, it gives CAISGTRDGYTF.

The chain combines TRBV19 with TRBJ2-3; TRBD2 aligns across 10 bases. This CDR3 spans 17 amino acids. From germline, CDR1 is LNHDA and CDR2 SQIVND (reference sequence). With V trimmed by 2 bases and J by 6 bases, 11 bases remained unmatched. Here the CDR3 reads CASSIPSSGGAPDTQYF. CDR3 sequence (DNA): TGTGCCAGTAGTATACCCTCTAGCGGGGGCGCGCCGGATACGCAGTATTTT.

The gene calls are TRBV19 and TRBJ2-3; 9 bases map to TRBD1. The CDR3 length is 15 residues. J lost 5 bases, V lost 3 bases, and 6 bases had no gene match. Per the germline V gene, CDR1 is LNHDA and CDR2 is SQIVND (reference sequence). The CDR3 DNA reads TGTGCCAGTAGTATTTGGACAGGGGAAGGAGATACGCAGTATTTT. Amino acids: CASSIWTGEGDTQYF.

CDR3 region: CASRPGTGNSYEQYF. In DNA form, the CDR3 reads TGTGCCAGCAGACCCGGGACAGGGAATTCCTACGAGCAGTACTTC. The chain uses TRBV28 and TRBJ2-7, with TRBD1 matching 9 bases. CDR3 length: 15 amino acids. CDR1 and CDR2 (germline): MDHEN, SYDVKM. Germline trimming cut 6 bases from V and 1 base from J; bases unmatched to any gene: 7.

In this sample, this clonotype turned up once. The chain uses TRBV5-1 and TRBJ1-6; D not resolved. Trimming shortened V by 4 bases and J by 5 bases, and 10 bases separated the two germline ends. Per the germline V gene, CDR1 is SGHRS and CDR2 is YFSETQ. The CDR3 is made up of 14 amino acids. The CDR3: CASSPDSDNSPLHF. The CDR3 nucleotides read TGCGCCAGCAGCCCTGATAGCGATAATTCACCCCTCCACTTT.

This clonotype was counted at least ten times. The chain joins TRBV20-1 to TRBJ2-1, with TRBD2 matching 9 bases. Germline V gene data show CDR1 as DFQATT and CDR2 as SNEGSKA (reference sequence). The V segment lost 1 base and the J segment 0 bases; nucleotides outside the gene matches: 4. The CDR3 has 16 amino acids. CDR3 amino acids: CSARAASGDSYNEQFF. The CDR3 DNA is TGCAGTGCTAGAGCCGCTAGCGGGGACTCCTACAATGAGCAGTTCTTC.

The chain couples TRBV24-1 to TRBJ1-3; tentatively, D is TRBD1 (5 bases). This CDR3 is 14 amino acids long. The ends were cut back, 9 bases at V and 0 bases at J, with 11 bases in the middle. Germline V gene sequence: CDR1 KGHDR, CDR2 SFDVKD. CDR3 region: CATWEGHSGNTIYF. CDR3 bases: TGTGCCACCTGGGAGGGGCACTCTGGAAACACCATATATTTT.

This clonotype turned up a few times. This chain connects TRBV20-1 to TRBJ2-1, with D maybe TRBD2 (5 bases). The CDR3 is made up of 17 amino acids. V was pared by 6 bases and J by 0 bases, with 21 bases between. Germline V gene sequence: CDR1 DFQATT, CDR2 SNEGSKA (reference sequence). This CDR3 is CSAETGSAISSYNEQFF. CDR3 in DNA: TGCAGTGCCGAGACGGGTAGCGCTATTAGCTCCTACAATGAGCAGTTCTTC.

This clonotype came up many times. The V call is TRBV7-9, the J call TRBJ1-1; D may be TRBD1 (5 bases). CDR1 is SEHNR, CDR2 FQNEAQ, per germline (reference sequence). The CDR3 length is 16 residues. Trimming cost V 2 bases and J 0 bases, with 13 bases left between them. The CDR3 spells CASSLIGDRMNTEAFF. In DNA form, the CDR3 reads TGTGCCAGCAGCTTAATAGGGGATCGGATGAACACTGAAGCTTTCTTT.

The CDR3 DNA reads TGTGCCAGCAGTGACGCGGGACACAACACCGGGGAGCTGTTTTTT. As protein: CASSDAGHNTGELFF. J is TRBJ2-2 and V is TRBV25-1; D possibly matches TRBD1 or TRBD2 (6 bases each). The germline V gene has CDR1 MGHDK and CDR2 SYGVNS. V was pared by 3 bases and J by 2 bases, with 10 bases between. This CDR3 is built from 15 residues.

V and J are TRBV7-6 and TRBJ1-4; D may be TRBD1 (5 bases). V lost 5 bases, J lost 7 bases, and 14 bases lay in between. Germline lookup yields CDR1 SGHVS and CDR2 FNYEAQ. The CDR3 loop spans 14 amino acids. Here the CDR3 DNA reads TGTGCCAGCAGCCCGCAGGGTTGGGGTGAAAAACTGTTTTTT. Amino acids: CASSPQGWGEKLFF.

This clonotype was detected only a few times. CDR3 bases: TGTGCCACCAGCAGAGGTTCAACAGGGACGAACACCATATATTTT. This sequence encodes CATSRGSTGTNTIYF. The chain employs TRBV15 and TRBJ1-3; possible D gene TRBD1, 6 bases. The CDR3 covers 15 residues. Trimming took 1 base from V and 7 from J, leaving 14 bases between them. Germline V gives CDR1 LNHNV, CDR2 YYDKDF (reference sequence).

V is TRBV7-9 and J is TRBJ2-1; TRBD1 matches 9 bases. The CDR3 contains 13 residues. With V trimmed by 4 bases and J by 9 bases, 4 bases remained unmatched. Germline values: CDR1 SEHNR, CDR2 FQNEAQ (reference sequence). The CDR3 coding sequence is TGTGCCAGCAGCTCCGGGACAGGGTCTGAGCAGTTCTTC. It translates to CASSSGTGSEQFF. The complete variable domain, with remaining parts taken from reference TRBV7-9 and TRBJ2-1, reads DTGVSQNPRHKITKRGQNVTFRCDPISEHNRLYWYRQTLGQGPEFLTYFQNEAQLEKSRLLSDRFSAERPKGSFSTLEIQRTEQGDSAMYLCASSSGTGSEQFFGPGTRLTVL.

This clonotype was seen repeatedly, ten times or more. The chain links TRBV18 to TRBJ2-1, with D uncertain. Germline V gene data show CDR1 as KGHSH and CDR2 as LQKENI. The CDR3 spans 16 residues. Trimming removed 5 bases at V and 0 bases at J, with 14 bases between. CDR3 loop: CASSTEGFSSYNEQFF. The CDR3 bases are TGTGCCAGCTCAACAGAAGGTTTTAGCTCCTACAATGAGCAGTTCTTC.

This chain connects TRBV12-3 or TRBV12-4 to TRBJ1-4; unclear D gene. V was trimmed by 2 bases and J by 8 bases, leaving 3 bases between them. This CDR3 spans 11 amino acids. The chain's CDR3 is CASSLREKLFF. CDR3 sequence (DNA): TGTGCCAGCAGTTTACGGGAAAAACTGTTTTTT.

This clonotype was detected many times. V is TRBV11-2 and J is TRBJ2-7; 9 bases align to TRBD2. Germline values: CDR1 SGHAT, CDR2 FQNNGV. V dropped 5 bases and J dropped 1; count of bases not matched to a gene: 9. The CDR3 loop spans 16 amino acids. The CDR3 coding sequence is TGTGCCAGCAGCCTAGCCGGGACTAGCAGGTCCTACGAGCAGTACTTC. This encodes CASSLAGTSRSYEQYF.

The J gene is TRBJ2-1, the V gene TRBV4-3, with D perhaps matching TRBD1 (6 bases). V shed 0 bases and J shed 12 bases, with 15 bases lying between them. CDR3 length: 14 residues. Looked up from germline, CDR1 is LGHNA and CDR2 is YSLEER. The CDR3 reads CASSQEDRNSGQFF. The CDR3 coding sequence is TGCGCCAGCAGCCAAGAAGACAGGAACTCAGGGCAGTTCTTC.